This TCR beta chain was recovered during a study of T-cell memory formation after mild COVID-19. Background on the study: Each donor largely had its own TCR clusters. General study results and limits: CD4+ contracting clones were mainly CM and EM; CD8+ ones, EMRA.

V lost 3 bases, J lost 4 bases, and 14 bases stayed unmatched. Per the germline V gene, CDR1 is LNHDA and CDR2 is SQIVND (reference sequence). The CDR3 runs 17 residues. After 5'RACE with constant-segment primers, TCR alpha and TCR beta cDNA libraries carrying sample barcodes and UMIs were obtained. TCRdb redid the calling of the 5' RACE reads with MiXCR, one entry per CDR3 protein. The sample has hundreds of thousands of distinct CDR3 sequences, about 22% seen once. Concerning this clonotype itself: Antigen specificity is unknown.

This clonotype was sampled from an adult woman who had mild COVID-19 (a few samples of this study predate the infection). Cell type and time point are not known. The V call is TRBV19, the J call TRBJ2-7, with TRBD1 matching 8 bases. The sample taken for sequencing was PBMCs or a T cell subset sorted from them (not recorded which). This chain's CDR3 is CASSIPPRTGLTYEQYF. CDR3 in DNA: TGTGCCAGTAGTATTCCCCCCCGGACAGGGTTGACATACGAGCAGTACTTC.